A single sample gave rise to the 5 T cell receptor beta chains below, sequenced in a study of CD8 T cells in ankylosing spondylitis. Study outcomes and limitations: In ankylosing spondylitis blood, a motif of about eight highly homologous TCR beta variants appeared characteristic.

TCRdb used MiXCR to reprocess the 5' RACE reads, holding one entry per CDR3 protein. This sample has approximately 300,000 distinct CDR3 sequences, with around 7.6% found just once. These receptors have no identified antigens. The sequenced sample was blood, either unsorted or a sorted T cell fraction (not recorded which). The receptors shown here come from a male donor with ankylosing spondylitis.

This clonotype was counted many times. CDR3 coding DNA: TGTGCCAGCTCACCACGACAGGCCGGCTATAATTCACCCCTCCACTTT. Translation: CASSPRQAGYNSPLHF. V usage is TRBV18 and J usage is TRBJ1-6; tentative D call: TRBD1 (6 bases). The germline CDR1 and CDR2 sequences are KGHSH and LQKENI. The CDR3 extends over 16 amino acids. The V end lost 1 base, the J end lost 3 bases, and 10 bases lay between the germline ends. Full variable domain (outside the CDR3, taken from reference TRBV18 and TRBJ1-6): NAGVMQNPRHLVRRRGQEARLRCSPMKGHSHVYWYRQLPEEGLKFMVYLQKENIIDESGMPKERFSAEFPKEGPSILRIQQVVRGDSAAYFCASSPRQAGYNSPLHFGNGTRLTVT.

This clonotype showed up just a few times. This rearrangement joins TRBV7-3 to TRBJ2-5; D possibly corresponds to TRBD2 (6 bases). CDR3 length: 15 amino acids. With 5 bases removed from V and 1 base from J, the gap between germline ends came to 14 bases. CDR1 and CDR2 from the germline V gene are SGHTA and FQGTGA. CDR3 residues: CASSQSGDGQETQYF. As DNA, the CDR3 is TGTGCCAGCAGCCAATCGGGGGATGGCCAAGAGACCCAGTACTTC.

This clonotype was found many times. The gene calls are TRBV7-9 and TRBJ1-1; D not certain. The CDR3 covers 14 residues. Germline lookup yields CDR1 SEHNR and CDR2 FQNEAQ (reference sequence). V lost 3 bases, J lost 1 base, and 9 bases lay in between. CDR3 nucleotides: TGTGCCAGCAGCTTGGTGACTGCGAACACTGAAGCTTTCTTT. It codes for CASSLVTANTEAFF.

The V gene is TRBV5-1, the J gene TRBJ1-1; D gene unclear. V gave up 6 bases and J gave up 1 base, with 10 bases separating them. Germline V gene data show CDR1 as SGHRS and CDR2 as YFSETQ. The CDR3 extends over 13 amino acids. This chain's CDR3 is CASKQAPNTEAFF. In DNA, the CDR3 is TGCGCCAGCAAGCAGGCACCGAACACTGAAGCTTTCTTT.

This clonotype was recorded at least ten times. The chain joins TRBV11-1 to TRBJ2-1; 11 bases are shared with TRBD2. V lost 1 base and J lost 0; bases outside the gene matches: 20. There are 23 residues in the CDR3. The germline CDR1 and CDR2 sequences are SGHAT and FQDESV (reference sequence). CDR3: CASSLGLNGQPGLAVSSYNEQFF. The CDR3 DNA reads TGTGCCAGCAGCTTAGGGCTGAACGGACAACCGGGACTAGCGGTAAGCTCCTACAATGAGCAGTTCTTC.